Each of the 11 T cell receptor beta chains below was sequenced from the same sample in a study of blood T cell repertoires in COVID-19. Assay used: immunoSEQ multiplex PCR; TCRdb lists only in-frame clones, some missing. Of about 380,000 clones detected, 85% to 90% appear once; the ten largest clones hold about 6.5%. Sequenced material: peripheral blood. Receptors were obtained from a man aged 18-30 years with active or convalescent COVID-19.

This rearrangement joins TRBV6-2 or TRBV6-3 to TRBJ2-7; 9 bases match TRBD2. Germline lookup yields CDR1 MNHEY and CDR2 SVGEGT. After removal of 4 bases from V and 2 bases from J, the junction contained 15 bases not matched to a gene. The CDR3 covers 18 residues. The DNA for the CDR3 is TGTGCCAGCAGTTGGGGCTCTCCCGGGCTAGCGGGGACCTACGAGCAGTACTTC. The encoded protein is CASSWGSPGLAGTYEQYF.

This clone has a single count. The gene calls are TRBV27 and TRBJ2-7, with TRBD1 identical over 7 bases. Looked up from germline, CDR1 is MNHEY and CDR2 is SMNVEV (reference sequence). V was clipped by 0 bases and J by 3 bases; unmatched bases: 5. This CDR3 region has 15 residues. This chain's CDR3 is CASSLSATGFYEQYF. CDR3 nucleotides: TGTGCCAGCAGTTTATCCGCGACAGGGTTCTACGAGCAGTACTTC.

V and J are TRBV19 and TRBJ2-3, with 8 bases matching TRBD2. The germline V gene encodes CDR1 LNHDA and CDR2 SQIVND (reference sequence). The length of the CDR3 is 15 residues. V gave up 3 bases and J gave up 0 bases; unmatched junction bases: 2. CDR3 protein: CASSMSGGSTDTQYF. CDR3 nucleotides: TGTGCCAGTAGTATGTCGGGGGGGAGCACAGATACGCAGTATTTT.

The chain links TRBV6-2 or TRBV6-3 to TRBJ1-5; no clear D. There are 12 residues in the CDR3. V was trimmed by 4 bases and J by 9 bases, leaving 10 bases between them. Looked up from germline, CDR1 is MNHEY and CDR2 is SVGEGT. This CDR3 is CASSSEVRPQHF. In DNA form, the CDR3 reads TGTGCCAGCAGTTCCGAGGTGAGGCCCCAGCATTTT.

V usage is TRBV24-1 and J usage is TRBJ2-1, with D uncertain. CDR3 length equals 14 residues. V dropped 6 bases and J dropped 2 bases, with 10 bases sitting between them. The germline gives CDR1 KGHDR, CDR2 SFDVKD. The CDR3 region is CATSKLDTYNEQFF. In DNA, the CDR3 is TGTGCCACCAGTAAATTAGACACCTACAATGAGCAGTTCTTC.

This clone has only a few counts. The chain carries TRBV7-9 and TRBJ1-4; possible D gene TRBD1, 6 bases. CDR1 is SEHNR, CDR2 FQNEAQ, per germline (reference sequence). V was shortened by 3 bases and J by 2 bases, with 10 bases between the two germline ends. CDR3 length: 15 residues. CDR3 region: CASSFRTDTNEKLFF. The CDR3 DNA is TGTGCCAGCAGCTTCAGGACAGACACTAATGAAAAACTGTTTTTT.

This clone was found a few times. The J gene is TRBJ1-4, the V gene TRBV5-1; 12 bases match TRBD1. The CDR3 extends over 16 amino acids. V trimming: 5 bases; J trimming: 8 bases; junction bases outside the gene matches: 10. Germline V gene sequence: CDR1 SGHRS, CDR2 YFSETQ. The CDR3 nucleotides are TGCGCCAGCAGTGGGGGACAGGGGGCTCTGAAAGAAAAACTGTTTTTT. This codes for CASSGGQGALKEKLFF.

CDR3 loop: CASSLGTTSYEQYF. The CDR3 coding sequence is TGTGCCAGCAGCTTAGGGACAACCTCCTACGAGCAGTACTTC. The chain recombines TRBV7-9 with TRBJ2-7; tentative D call: TRBD1 (5 bases). The CDR3 consists of 14 residues. Germline lookup yields CDR1 SEHNR and CDR2 FQNEAQ (reference sequence). V shed 1 base and J shed 0 bases, with 7 bases lying between them. Variable domain in full (rest from reference TRBV7-9 and TRBJ2-7): DTGVSQNPRHKITKRGQNVTFRCDPISEHNRLYWYRQTLGQGPEFLTYFQNEAQLEKSRLLSDRFSAERPKGSFSTLEIQRTEQGDSAMYLCASSLGTTSYEQYFGPGTRLTVT.

The V call is TRBV11-3, the J call TRBJ2-1; D unresolved. The ends were cut back, 2 bases at V and 5 bases at J, with 7 bases in the middle. Germline CDR1 is SGHNT and CDR2 is YENEEA. The CDR3 is 13 amino acids. The CDR3 is CASSLTEDNEQFF. CDR3 coding DNA: TGTGCCAGCAGCTTAACTGAGGACAATGAGCAGTTCTTC.

The chain links TRBV5-5 to TRBJ2-2; 13 positions agree with TRBD2. Germline CDR1 and CDR2: SGHKS and YYEKEE (reference sequence). The CDR3 spans 16 residues. After removal of 4 bases from V and 5 bases from J, the junction contained 5 bases not matched to a gene. The CDR3 DNA reads as TGTGCCAGCAGCCCCAGGACTAGCGGGAGTACCGGGGAGCTGTTTTTT. Translation gives CASSPRTSGSTGELFF. The full variable domain, in which reference TRBV5-5 and TRBJ2-2 provide the parts outside the CDR3, is DAGVTQSPTHLIKTRGQQVTLRCSPISGHKSVSWYQQVLGQGPQFIFQYYEKEERGRGNFPDRFSARQFPNYSSELNVNALLLGDSALYLCASSPRTSGSTGELFFGEGSRLTVL.

This clone has just one count. The CDR3 loop is CASSATGQGVLGYTF. In DNA, the CDR3 is TGTGCCAGCAGCGCCACGGGACAGGGCGTTTTAGGCTACACCTTC. V gene TRBV9 combines with J gene TRBJ1-2; 9 nucleotides align to TRBD1. J was trimmed by 8 bases and V by 3 bases; bases with no gene match: 11. The CDR3 has 15 amino acids. Looked up from germline, CDR1 is SGDLS and CDR2 is YYNGEE.